This T cell receptor (beta chain) was obtained from a study of T cells in Graves' hyperthyroidism and ophthalmopathy (dated by TCRdb to between 2018 and 2021). Study-level background: Peripheral blood was sampled at the time of initial diagnosis, prior to any treatment. TCR V-J signatures able to tell the groups apart were searched for in a discovery cohort of 90 to 100 patients, of whom approximately 40 had Graves' ophthalmopathy and 57 had stable Graves' hyperthyroidism. Prospective prediction of ophthalmopathy was tested in an independent validation cohort consisting of roughly 19 hyperthyroidism patients and 15 or so patients who later progressed to ophthalmopathy. The approximately 100 discovery patients were divided at random into training and test sets in a 7:3 ratio. In addition, the study compared T-cell repertoires in thyroid tissue and in blood from six Graves' hyperthyroidism patients. After sampling, hyperthyroidism patients received methimazole starting at 30 mg daily, and ophthalmopathy patients received high-dose intravenous methylprednisolone. The paper describes TCR Vbeta CDR3 sequencing of some 130 peripheral blood samples, made up of 40 to 45 ophthalmopathy patients, roughly 75 hyperthyroidism patients and 17 progressor patients. Here is what the overall study found, with its caveats: Sample size was not statistically predetermined, and blinding of investigators to group allocation was not performed. Blood samples also contained most of the expanded thyroid clonotypes (frequency above 0.001), which suggests that blood repertoires may reflect thyroid immune responses. Ophthalmopathy was separated from stable hyperthyroidism by a 13 V-J signature model, with 85% to 90% sensitivity and about 84% specificity obtained in cross-validation and 80%/75% obtained in testing. In validation, the model predicted progression to ophthalmopathy a median of 6.5 months before onset, with over 55% sensitivity and roughly 79% specificity.

This clonotype appeared many times. Its recognized antigen is unknown. Base qualities are not recorded, but no much larger clone differs from it by a single base. The TCR beta CDR3 regions were amplified from the RNA transcripts. For the first round of RT-PCR on the TCR CDR3, the HTBI primer set was used together with the Qiagen OneStep RT-PCR kit. Libraries were constructed in a second round of multiplex PCR, after which size selection and purification were performed. The libraries were sequenced on an Illumina HiSeq2000 using paired-end 100 bp reads. The original methods were these. SOAPnuke was used to process the raw data, throwing out any read that contained adapters or uncalled bases, had a mean Phred below 15, or lacked an exact constant-primer or identifier match. COPE v1.2.5 was used to merge high-quality paired reads, and clonotypes were defined as unique nucleotide sequences. MiTCR v1.1 was used to align clonotypes to the IMGT TRBV, TRBD and TRBJ reference segments. Only V-J combinations with frequency above 0.0001, covering about 99% of repertoires, were analysed. The TCS score was defined as F50 (clonal expansion) divided by E x V (chaos), with BLOSUM62-based TCRdist calculated between CDR3 peptides within each V-J. Welch's t-statistics and random forest reduced around 520 V-J features to 13, which were used in a naive Bayes classifier (R e1071). The public reads were reanalyzed by TCRdb: fastp trimming at Q25, MiXCR alignment, in-frame beta chains only. Rows with one shared CDR3 protein collapse into an entry with the most common genes and DNA. TCRdb, not the original authors, processed these V and J calls. The sample table records roughly 700,000 distinct CDR3 sequences; 14% of these occur just once. About 9.4% of the sample belongs to the ten largest clones.

The CDR3 has 14 amino acids, counting the end cysteine and phenylalanine. Only the CDR3 DNA stays, 42 bases, in frame from base 1. Compared with germline, V lacks 10 bases and J lacks 0 bases; bases without a gene match: 5. Looking up the germline V gene yields CDR1 SNHLY and CDR2 FYNNEI. Stable Graves' hyperthyroidism was defined as no progression to ophthalmopathy during 18 months of follow-up. Hyperthyroidism patients were newly diagnosed, had a disease duration of under 2 months, and were aged 18 to 65 years. The study excluded patients with uncontrolled infections, other autoimmune diseases, pregnancy or lactation. Clinical symptoms, serum thyroxine and TRAb, thyroid ultrasound, and orbital computed tomography formed the basis for the diagnoses. PBMCs were isolated from around 10 ml of fresh peripheral blood by Ficoll-Paque density gradient centrifugation. Total RNA was extracted with Trizol reagent, and quality was checked on an Agilent 2100 Bioanalyzer.

The sequence was obtained from a woman under 30 with Graves' hyperthyroidism. The chain is encoded by TRBV2 joined to TRBJ2-3, and 9 junctional nucleotides match TRBD2. The sample taken for sequencing was blood. CDR3 region: CATRLAESTDTQYF. The base sequence is TGTGCCACCCGACTAGCGGAGAGCACAGATACGCAGTATTTT.